This TCR beta chain was sequenced during a study of blood T cell repertoires in COVID-19. As for the study in general: The United States, Italy and Spain provided the acute and convalescent COVID-19 samples.

Looked up from germline, CDR1 is MGHDK and CDR2 is SYGVNS. Deletions cut 4 bases from V and 5 bases from J, with 11 bases between. This CDR3 has 13 amino acids. Source study methods: Reference gene primer amplification gave estimated nucleated cell counts. TCRdb's copy holds only in-frame clones and misses some; the assay was immunoSEQ multiplex PCR. From that table come the V and J calls and clone size; the DNA was used to work out D and trimming. The sample has more than 200,000 clones, about 80% seen once. The chain combines TRBV25-1 with TRBJ2-5, with D maybe TRBD2 (5 bases). The source of this sequence is a woman older than 75 with active or convalescent COVID-19. The sequenced sample was peripheral blood. The CDR3 coding sequence is TGTGCCAGCAGTGGCGCCTCGGGGGAGACCCAGTACTTC. It codes for CASSGASGETQYF.